This TCR beta chain was sequenced for a study of T cell repertoires in cytomegalovirus infection. Study-wide context: The public TCR beta signatures pointed to both CMV infection and matching HLA type.

As regards this clonotype: Its specificity is unknown. An end of the junction does not agree with germline; a read error may underlie this.

This CDR3 spans 15 amino acids. TCRdb re-analysed the reads in MiXCR, keeping a single row per CDR3 protein. The table records roughly 920,000 distinct CDR3 sequences, approximately 33% of them present only once. V is TRBV12-3 or TRBV12-4 and J is TRBJ2-5, with 10 bases fitting TRBD2. The sequence was obtained from a human donor in good health (CMV status not recorded). Some clones in this sample may be carry-over from other donors' samples. Sequencing was performed on cultured CD8+ T cells from PBMCs, taken from culture after CMV antigen stimulation. DNA of the CDR3: TGTTCCAGCAGCATGCTGCTAGCGGGGGAAGAGACCCAGTACTTC. Amino acids: CSSSMLLAGEETQYF.